This T cell receptor beta chain was retrieved from a study of CXCR3-negative and CXCR3-positive naive CD8 T cells. UMI-labeled 5' RACE yielded the TRB cDNA libraries. TCRdb reprocessed the 5' RACE reads; each CDR3 protein has one entry and no DNA is given. This sample's table reports 75,000 to 90,000 distinct CDR3 sequences. CDR3 length equals 15 residues. Per the germline V gene, CDR1 is SGHKS and CDR2 is YYEKEE (reference sequence). Remarks on this clonotype: Its antigen is as yet unknown.

Study-level results: In cryopreserved cells, CXCR3 expression partially decreased, and fresh PBMCs were used in most assays. Memory, not naive, CXCR3-negative and CXCR3-positive cells differed in TRBV-TRBJ usage. Against CXCR3-negative naive cells, CXCR3-positive naive cells showed more hydrophobic TRB CDR3s.

Each CD8+ T cell subset was sorted in triplicate, hundreds of thousands of cells each. The TCR originated in a human donor in good health. Some clones in this sample may be carry-over from other donors' samples. Sequencing was done on a sample of naive CXCR3+ CD8+ T cells from blood. Stated subset: CD45RO-CCR7+CD27+CD95- naive CD8+ T cells expressing CXCR3 (TNR3+). The chain joins TRBV5-5 to TRBJ2-1; TCRdb selects TRBD1, and the lack of DNA leaves this call unchecked. The CDR3: CASSLGTGKYNEQFF.